This T cell receptor beta chain stems from a study of OX40 agonist ivuxolimab in advanced cancers. Whole-study context: Patients were infused with ivuxolimab every 2 weeks at 0.01 to 10 mg/kg. One hepatocellular carcinoma and a couple of cutaneous melanoma patients partially responded.

V shed 4 bases and J shed 0 bases, with 7 bases lying between them. The CDR3 loop spans 13 amino acids. Germline CDR1 KGHSH, CDR2 LQKENI. As regards this clone: This sample includes further DNA sequences coding for the same CDR3.

TCRdb keeps only in-frame clones here, not all; method: immunoSEQ multiplex PCR. The sample holds around 64,000 clones; around 87% are singletons and the top ten take approximately 0.39%. The receptor was derived from an adult with an advanced solid tumor such as melanoma, head and neck, liver or kidney cancer. Specimen: CD4+ or CD8+ T cells sorted from blood, collected in a trial of the OX40 agonist ivuxolimab. The J gene is TRBJ2-7, the V gene TRBV18, with D tentatively TRBD1 (6 bases). The CDR3 region has the DNA TGTGCCAGCTCACTACAGGGCTCCTACGAGCAGTACTTC. It yields the protein CASSLQGSYEQYF.